This T cell receptor beta chain was sequenced during a study of Graves' ophthalmopathy and Graves' hyperthyroidism. The study's findings and limits: Blood also harbored most expanded thyroid clonotypes above 0.001 frequency.

RNA transcripts yielded amplified TCR beta CDR3 regions. The first round was an RT-PCR with HTBI primers, and the second round was a multiplex PCR. In TCRdb, the multiplex PCR reads were re-called with MiXCR into one record per CDR3 protein. The table lists some 150,000 distinct CDR3 sequences, approximately 40% of them singletons, with roughly 8.9% in the top ten. With respect to this clonotype: Its antigen is undetermined.

Other autoimmune diseases, uncontrolled infections, pregnancy or lactation led to the exclusion of patients. PBMCs had their origin in fresh peripheral blood (roughly 9.3 ml). This CDR3 is 14 amino acids long. The ends were cut back, 5 bases at V and 5 bases at J, with 15 bases in the middle. The germline CDR1 and CDR2 sequences are SGHTA and FQGNSA. V is TRBV7-2 and J is TRBJ1-2, with a weak D call TRBD1 (6 bases). This clonotype was obtained from a man aged 25-45 years with Graves' ophthalmopathy. Sequenced: peripheral blood. The CDR3 spells CASSLTGWSYGYTF. The DNA for the CDR3 is TGTGCCAGCAGCCTCACAGGGTGGAGTTATGGCTACACCTTC.